Each of the 26 T cell receptor beta chains below was sequenced from the same sample in a study of shared clonotypes between healthy human individuals. The repertoire was sequenced with immunoSEQ multiplex PCR; TCRdb's copy has only in-frame clones and lacks some. The table includes fewer than 850,000 clones, about 78% detected once. The sample comprised memory CD4+ T cells sorted from blood. Subset reported: CD45RA-negative fraction. These receptors were collected from a woman in her thirties in good health.

This chain uses TRBV27 with TRBJ2-7; 8 bases are a match to TRBD2. CDR1 and CDR2 from the germline V gene are MNHEY and SMNVEV (reference sequence). CDR3 length: 15 amino acids. V dropped 4 bases and J dropped 6; count of bases not matched to a gene: 11. CDR3 region: CASSSASGSPPEQYF. The CDR3 region has the DNA TGTGCCAGCAGTTCCGCGAGCGGGAGTCCTCCCGAGCAGTACTTC.

With regard to this clone: The same CDR3 is also encoded by other DNA sequences in this sample. V and J are TRBV5-6 and TRBJ2-7; D uncertain. From germline, CDR1 is SGHDT and CDR2 YYEEEE. V shed 1 base and J shed 2 bases, with 4 bases lying between them. The CDR3 consists of 12 residues. The DNA of the CDR3 is TGTGCCAGCAGCTTGCTAACCTACGAGCAGTACTTC. It specifies CASSLLTYEQYF.

In its sample, this clone was seen once. The chain employs TRBV4-2 and TRBJ2-7; D uncertain. The V gene's germline CDR1 is LGHNA and CDR2 YNFKEQ. The V end was cut by 0 bases, the J end by 3 bases, with 12 bases between. The CDR3 is made up of 15 amino acids. This CDR3 is CASSQEETTFYEQYF. DNA for the CDR3: TGTGCCAGCAGCCAAGAGGAGACAACATTCTACGAGCAGTACTTC.

With respect to this clone: The sample carries other DNA sequences with the same CDR3. The V call is TRBV5-1, the J call TRBJ1-2; TRBD1 matches 9 bases. The CDR3 is made up of 15 amino acids. Looked up from germline, CDR1 is SGHRS and CDR2 is YFSETQ. V shed 0 bases, J shed 7 bases, and the junction held 7 bases outside the gene matches. DNA of the CDR3: TGCGCCAGCAGCTTGGGGGACAGGGATAGTGGTGGCTACACCTTC. This gives the protein CASSLGDRDSGGYTF.

This clone was counted once. This may come from a read error, since a much larger clone is one base off. The CDR3 loop is CASTPTGNTGELFF. The CDR3 nucleotides read TGTGCCAGCACCCCGACAGGGAACACCGGGGAGCTGTTTTTT. The chain employs TRBV6-1 and TRBJ2-2; tentative D call: TRBD1 (6 bases). The CDR3 has 14 residues. Deletions cut 7 bases from V and 1 base from J, with 10 bases between. Germline CDR1 and CDR2: MNHNS and SASEGT.

This clone was counted a single time. V gene TRBV7-8 combines with J gene TRBJ2-1, with D unclear. The CDR3 runs to 11 residues. The germline gives CDR1 SGHVS, CDR2 FQNEAQ. Trimming took off 1 base at V and 15 bases at J, with 10 bases between the two ends. CDR3: CASSLGAHGFF. DNA of the CDR3: TGTGCCAGCAGCTTAGGGGCCCACGGGTTCTTC.

This chain links TRBV6-6 with TRBJ1-4; D is unclear. Germline V CDR1 and CDR2: MNHNY, SVGAGI (reference sequence). CDR3 length: 13 residues. Trimming shortened V by 0 bases and J by 12 bases, and 11 bases separated the two germline ends. Written as DNA, the CDR3 is TGTGCCAGCAGTTACTCACAGACTGGGGAACTGTTTTTT. It yields the protein CASSYSQTGELFF.

The V gene is TRBV7-9, the J gene TRBJ2-3; no clear D. The V gene lost 1 base and the J gene lost 4 bases, with 9 bases spanning the gap. This CDR3 comprises 14 residues. Per germline, CDR1 SEHNR and CDR2 FQNEAQ (reference sequence). The CDR3: CASSLDPRPDTQYF. The CDR3 coding sequence is TGTGCCAGCAGCTTAGACCCGAGGCCAGATACGCAGTATTTT.

This clone was found a few times. The junction does not match germline at one end; this may be a read error. V gene TRBV27 combines with J gene TRBJ2-7; perhaps TRBD1 as D (6 bases). The CDR3 length is 13 residues. Germline V gene sequence: CDR1 MNHEY, CDR2 SMNVEV (reference sequence). CDR3 DNA: TGTGCCAGCAGTCCGCGAACGGACAGCCTCTTTGTCTTC. It yields the protein CASSPRTDSLFVF.

V usage is TRBV5-6 and J usage is TRBJ1-2; no clear D. The CDR3 covers 13 residues. CDR1 is SGHDT, CDR2 YYEEEE, per germline. Trimming took 2 bases from V and 2 from J, leaving 7 bases between them. The CDR3 DNA is TGTGCCAGCAGCTTAGCCCCCAACTATGGCTACACCTTC. It encodes CASSLAPNYGYTF.

This sequence joins TRBV7-8 and TRBJ2-1; D is uncertain. Germline CDR1 and CDR2: SGHVS and FQNEAQ. V was cut by 5 bases and J by 1 base, with 18 bases left in between. CDR3 length: 17 residues. The CDR3 region is CASSPTGYSLSYNEQFF. The CDR3 DNA follows: TGTGCCAGCAGCCCGACCGGCTACTCCTTATCCTACAATGAGCAGTTCTTC.

This sequence joins TRBV5-1 and TRBJ2-1; D remains ambiguous. This CDR3 contains 12 residues. Germline lookup yields CDR1 SGHRS and CDR2 YFSETQ. The V end was cut by 2 bases, the J end by 8 bases, with 8 bases between. The CDR3 reads CASSFDFHEQFF. CDR3 DNA: TGCGCCAGCAGCTTTGATTTCCATGAGCAGTTCTTC.

V gene TRBV5-8 combines with J gene TRBJ1-2; D is ambiguous. The length of the CDR3 is 14 residues. The V end was cut by 0 bases, the J end by 2 bases, with 8 bases between. The V gene's germline CDR1 is SGHTS and CDR2 YDEGEE. CDR3 sequence (DNA): TGTGCCAGCAGCTTGGCTCCGGGGAACTATGGCTACACCTTC. This sequence encodes CASSLAPGNYGYTF.

The chain carries TRBV6-5 and TRBJ1-5; D is ambiguous. V lost 5 bases and J 5 bases, leaving 7 bases between the germline ends. The CDR3 sequence is 12 residues long. Germline V CDR1 and CDR2: MNHEY, SVGAGI. CDR3 nucleotide sequence: TGTGCCAGCAGTACCAGTGATCAGCCCCAGCATTTT. This gives the protein CASSTSDQPQHF.

The chain carries TRBV27 and TRBJ2-2; 7 bases align to TRBD2. Germline CDR1 is MNHEY and CDR2 is SMNVEV (reference sequence). The CDR3 contains 14 residues. Unmatched junction bases numbered 2, after V lost 7 bases and J lost 0 bases. The CDR3 protein is CASTSGANTGELFF. DNA for the CDR3: TGTGCCAGCACGAGCGGGGCGAACACCGGGGAGCTGTTTTTT.

The chain carries TRBV7-3 and TRBJ2-3, with a weak D call TRBD1 (5 bases). CDR1 is SGHTA, CDR2 FQGTGA, per germline. Deletions cut 5 bases from V and 0 bases from J, with 12 bases between. This CDR3 contains 15 residues. The CDR3 sequence is CASSPSGSSTDTQYF. CDR3 bases: TGTGCCAGCAGCCCGTCAGGGTCTAGCACAGATACGCAGTATTTT.

For this clone: Other DNA sequences in this specimen translate into the identical CDR3. This chain joins TRBV5-1 and TRBJ2-7; TRBD2 aligns across 7 bases. CDR3 length: 15 residues. V shed 4 bases and J 0 bases; nucleotides not matched to a gene: 7. Germline CDR1 and CDR2: SGHRS and YFSETQ. CDR3 in DNA: TGCGCCAGCAGCCCGAGAGGCGGGAGCTCCTACGAGCAGTACTTC. Encoded protein: CASSPRGGSSYEQYF.

About this clone itself: The same CDR3 arises from other DNA sequences in this sample as well. The chain has TRBV19 and TRBJ1-5, with D unresolved. From germline, CDR1 is LNHDA and CDR2 SQIVND (reference sequence). This CDR3 comprises 12 residues. V gave up 9 bases and J gave up 2 bases, with 8 bases separating them. The CDR3 loop reads CASSVGNQPQHF. CDR3 in DNA: TGTGCCAGCTCCGTGGGCAATCAGCCCCAGCATTTT.

The rearrangement joins TRBV4-2 to TRBJ2-4, with D maybe TRBD2 (6 bases). Germline-derived CDR1 and CDR2 are LGHNA and YNFKEQ. Trimming shortened V by 5 bases and J by 0 bases, and 17 bases separated the two germline ends. The CDR3 consists of 17 residues. CDR3 in DNA: TGTGCCAGCAGCTTGGTGGATTGGGGGGTAGCCAAAAACATTCAGTACTTC. Its translation: CASSLVDWGVAKNIQYF.

Of note for this clone: Other nucleotide sequences in the sample specify the same CDR3. The genes are TRBV19 and TRBJ1-5; no firm D call. Trimming left V 8 bases short and J 5 bases short, with 13 bases between. Germline V CDR1 and CDR2: LNHDA, SQIVND (reference sequence). The CDR3 runs to 13 residues. The CDR3 protein is CASSKTEDQPQHF. The CDR3 DNA is TGTGCCAGTTCAAAAACGGAAGATCAGCCCCAGCATTTT.

This rearrangement joins TRBV5-4 to TRBJ2-2; 7 nucleotides align to TRBD1. This CDR3 contains 16 residues. Trimming at V came to 0 bases and at J to 5 bases, leaving 7 bases not matched to a gene. Germline CDR1 reads SGHNT; CDR2 reads YYREEE (reference sequence). CDR3 coding DNA: TGTGCCAGCAGCTTGGACAACAGGGGAAGAACCGGGGAGCTGTTTTTT. It encodes CASSLDNRGRTGELFF.

The rearrangement links TRBV28 to TRBJ2-7; 7 nucleotides align to TRBD1. Trimming at V came to 8 bases and at J to 0 bases, leaving 7 bases not matched to a gene. From germline, CDR1 is MDHEN and CDR2 SYDVKM. The CDR3 extends over 14 amino acids. In DNA form, the CDR3 reads TGTGCCAGCCTAAGGACAGGCCTCTCCTACGAGCAGTACTTC. Encoded protein: CASLRTGLSYEQYF.

In this sample, this clone turned up once. The CDR3 sequence: CASSGGFGNTEAFF. The CDR3 DNA sequence: TGTGCCAGCAGCGGGGGCTTTGGGAACACTGAAGCTTTCTTT. This chain links TRBV25-1 with TRBJ1-1; tentatively, D is TRBD1 (6 bases). V dropped 6 bases and J dropped 1 base, with 12 bases sitting between them. The CDR3 covers 14 residues. CDR1 and CDR2 from the germline V gene are MGHDK and SYGVNS.

The chain uses TRBV28 and TRBJ2-3; no clear D gene. Trimming removed 3 bases at V and 4 bases at J, with 8 bases between. Germline-derived CDR1 and CDR2 are MDHEN and SYDVKM. This CDR3 has 13 residues. This CDR3 is CASSFPAPDTQYF. The DNA of the CDR3 is TGTGCCAGCAGTTTCCCGGCGCCAGATACGCAGTATTTT.

J is TRBJ2-2 and V is TRBV6-5; no definite D call. The length of the CDR3 is 13 residues. Germline V CDR1 and CDR2: MNHEY, SVGAGI. With 6 bases removed from V and 5 bases from J, the gap between germline ends came to 10 bases. This CDR3 reads CASSPLRTGELFF. The DNA of the CDR3 is TGTGCCAGCAGCCCTCTGAGGACCGGGGAGCTGTTTTTT.

This chain joins TRBV6-5 and TRBJ2-1; D gene uncertain. V lost 5 bases to trimming and J lost 5 bases, with 4 bases between them. The CDR3 totals 11 residues. Germline V lookup: CDR1 MNHEY, CDR2 SVGAGI. The CDR3 DNA sequence: TGTGCCAGCAGTAGACACAATGAGCAGTTCTTC. It encodes CASSRHNEQFF.